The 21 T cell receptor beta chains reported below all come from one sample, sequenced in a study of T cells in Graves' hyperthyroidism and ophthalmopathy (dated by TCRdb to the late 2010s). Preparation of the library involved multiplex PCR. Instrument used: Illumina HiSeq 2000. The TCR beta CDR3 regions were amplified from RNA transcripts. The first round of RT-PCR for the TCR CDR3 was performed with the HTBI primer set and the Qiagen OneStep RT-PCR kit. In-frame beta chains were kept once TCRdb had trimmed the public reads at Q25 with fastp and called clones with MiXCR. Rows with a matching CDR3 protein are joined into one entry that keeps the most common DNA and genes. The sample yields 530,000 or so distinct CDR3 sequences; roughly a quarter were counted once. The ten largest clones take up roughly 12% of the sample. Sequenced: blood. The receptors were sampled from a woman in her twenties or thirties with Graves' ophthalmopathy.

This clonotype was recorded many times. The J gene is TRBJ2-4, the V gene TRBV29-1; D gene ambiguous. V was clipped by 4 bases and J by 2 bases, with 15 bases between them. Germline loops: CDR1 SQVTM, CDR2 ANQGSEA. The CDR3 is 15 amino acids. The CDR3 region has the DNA TGCAGCGTTGGGGTGGGGATGGCGTCCAAAAACATTCAGTACTTC. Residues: CSVGVGMASKNIQYF.

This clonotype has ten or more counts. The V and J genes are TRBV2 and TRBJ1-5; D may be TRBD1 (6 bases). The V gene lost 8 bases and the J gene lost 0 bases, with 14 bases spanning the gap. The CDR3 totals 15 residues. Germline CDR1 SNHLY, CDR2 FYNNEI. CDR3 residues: CASSPGEISNQPQHF. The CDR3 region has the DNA TGTGCCAGCTCCCCAGGGGAGATTAGCAATCAGCCCCAGCATTTT.

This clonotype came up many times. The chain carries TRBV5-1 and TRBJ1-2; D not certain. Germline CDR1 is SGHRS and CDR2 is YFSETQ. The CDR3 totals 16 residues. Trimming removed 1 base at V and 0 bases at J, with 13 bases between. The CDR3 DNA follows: TGCGCCAGCAGCTTGTCAGGCGGCGAAGCTAACTATGGCTACACCTTC. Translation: CASSLSGGEANYGYTF.

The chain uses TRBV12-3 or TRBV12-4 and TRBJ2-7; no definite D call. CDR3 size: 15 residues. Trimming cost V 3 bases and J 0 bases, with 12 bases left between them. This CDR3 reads CASSFGSSRSYEQYF. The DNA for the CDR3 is TGTGCCAGCAGTTTCGGTAGCTCCCGCTCCTACGAGCAGTACTTC.

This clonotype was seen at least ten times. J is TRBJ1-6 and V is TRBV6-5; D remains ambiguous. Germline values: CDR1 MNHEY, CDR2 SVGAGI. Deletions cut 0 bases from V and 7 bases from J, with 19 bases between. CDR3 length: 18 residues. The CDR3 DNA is TGTGCCAGCAGTTACTCGAGGATCAGGTCGGGAGTCAATTCACCCCTCCACTTT. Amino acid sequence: CASSYSRIRSGVNSPLHF.

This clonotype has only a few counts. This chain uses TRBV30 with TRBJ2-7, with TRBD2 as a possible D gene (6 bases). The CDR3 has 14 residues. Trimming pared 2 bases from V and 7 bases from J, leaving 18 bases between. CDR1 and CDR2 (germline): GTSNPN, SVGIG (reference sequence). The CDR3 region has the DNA TGTGCCTGGAGTCCCTACTCACTAGCTCAGGAGCAGTACTTC. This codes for CAWSPYSLAQEQYF.

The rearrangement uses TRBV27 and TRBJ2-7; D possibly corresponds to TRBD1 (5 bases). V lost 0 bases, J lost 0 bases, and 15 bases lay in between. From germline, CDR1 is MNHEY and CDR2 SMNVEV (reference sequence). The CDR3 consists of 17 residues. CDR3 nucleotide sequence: TGTGCCAGCAGTTTATCCCTCCCAAGGGGAAGCTCCTACGAGCAGTACTTC. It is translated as CASSLSLPRGSSYEQYF.

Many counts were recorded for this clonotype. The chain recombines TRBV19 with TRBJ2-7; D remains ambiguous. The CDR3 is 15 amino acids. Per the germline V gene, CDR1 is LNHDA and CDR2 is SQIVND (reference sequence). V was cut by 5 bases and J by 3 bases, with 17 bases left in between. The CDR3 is CASSPEQVNLYEQYF. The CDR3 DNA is TGTGCCAGTAGTCCTGAGCAGGTGAATCTCTACGAGCAGTACTTC.

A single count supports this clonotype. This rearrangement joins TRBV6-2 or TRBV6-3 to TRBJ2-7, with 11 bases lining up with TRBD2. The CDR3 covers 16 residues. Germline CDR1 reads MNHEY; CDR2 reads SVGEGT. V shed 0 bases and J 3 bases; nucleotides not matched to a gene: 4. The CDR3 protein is CASSYSSTSGSYEQYF. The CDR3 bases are TGTGCCAGCAGTTACTCAAGTACTAGCGGGAGCTACGAGCAGTACTTC.

Here the CDR3 DNA reads TGCGCCAGCAGCTTGGAGTGGTGGCCCGGGCAAGAGACCCAGTACTTC. Protein product: CASSLEWWPGQETQYF. The chain carries TRBV5-1 and TRBJ2-5; D not resolved. The CDR3 loop spans 16 amino acids. Germline-derived CDR1 and CDR2 are SGHRS and YFSETQ. V was pared by 0 bases and J by 2 bases, with 14 bases between.

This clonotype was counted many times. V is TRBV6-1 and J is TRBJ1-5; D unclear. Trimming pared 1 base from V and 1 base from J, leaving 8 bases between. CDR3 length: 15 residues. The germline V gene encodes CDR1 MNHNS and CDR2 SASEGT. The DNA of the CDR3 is TGTGCCAGCAGTGAAGGGGAAGGCAGCAATCAGCCCCAGCATTTT. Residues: CASSEGEGSNQPQHF.

This CDR3 is CASSPTGTRETQYF. CDR3 coding DNA: TGTGCCAGCAGCCCCACCGGGACGCGGGAGACCCAGTACTTC. The chain is built from TRBV7-8 and TRBJ2-5; D tentatively reads TRBD1 or TRBD2 (5 bases each). Per germline, CDR1 SGHVS and CDR2 FQNEAQ. The CDR3 length is 14 residues. The V and J ends lost 5 bases and 5 bases respectively, with 15 bases between them.

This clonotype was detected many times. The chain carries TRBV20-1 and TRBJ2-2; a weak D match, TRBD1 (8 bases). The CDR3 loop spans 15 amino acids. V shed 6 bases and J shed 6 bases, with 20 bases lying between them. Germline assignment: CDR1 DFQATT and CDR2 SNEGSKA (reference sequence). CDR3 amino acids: CSARFRQGRAGELFF. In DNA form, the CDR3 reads TGCAGTGCGCGATTCCGACAGGGGAGGGCCGGGGAGCTGTTTTTT.

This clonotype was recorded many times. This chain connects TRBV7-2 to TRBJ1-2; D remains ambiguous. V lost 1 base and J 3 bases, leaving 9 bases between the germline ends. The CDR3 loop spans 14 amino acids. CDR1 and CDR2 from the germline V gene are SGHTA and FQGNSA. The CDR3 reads CASSLGRTYYGYTF. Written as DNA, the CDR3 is TGTGCCAGCAGCTTAGGGCGGACTTACTATGGCTACACCTTC.

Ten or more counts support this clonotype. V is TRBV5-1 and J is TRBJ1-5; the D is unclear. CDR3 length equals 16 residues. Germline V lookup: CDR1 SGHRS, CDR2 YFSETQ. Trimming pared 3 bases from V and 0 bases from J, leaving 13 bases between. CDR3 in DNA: TGCGCCAGCAGCTCTGACGCAGCCCATAGCAATCAGCCCCAGCATTTT. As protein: CASSSDAAHSNQPQHF.

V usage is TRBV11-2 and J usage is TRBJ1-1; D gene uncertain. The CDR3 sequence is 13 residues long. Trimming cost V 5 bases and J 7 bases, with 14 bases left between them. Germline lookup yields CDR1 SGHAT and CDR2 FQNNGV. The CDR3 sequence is CASSVSTSSEAFF. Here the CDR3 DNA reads TGTGCCAGCAGCGTCTCGACATCGAGTGAAGCTTTCTTT. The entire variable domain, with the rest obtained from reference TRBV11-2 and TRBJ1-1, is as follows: EAGVAQSPRYKIIEKRQSVAFWCNPISGHATLYWYQQILGQGPKLLIQFQNNGVVDDSQLPKDRFSAERLKGVDSTLKIQPAKLEDSAVYLCASSVSTSSEAFFGQGTRLTVV.

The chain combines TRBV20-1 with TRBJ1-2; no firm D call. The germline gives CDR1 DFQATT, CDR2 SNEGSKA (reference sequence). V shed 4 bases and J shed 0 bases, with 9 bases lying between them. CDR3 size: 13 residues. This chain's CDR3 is CSANPGSNYGYTF. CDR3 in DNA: TGCAGTGCTAACCCGGGGTCTAACTATGGCTACACCTTC.

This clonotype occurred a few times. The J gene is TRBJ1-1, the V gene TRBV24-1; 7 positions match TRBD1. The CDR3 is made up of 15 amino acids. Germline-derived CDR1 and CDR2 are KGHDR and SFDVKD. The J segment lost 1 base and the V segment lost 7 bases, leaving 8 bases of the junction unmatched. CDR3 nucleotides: TGTGCCACCAGCCAGGGGGGGGCGCGGAACACTGAAGCTTTCTTT. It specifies CATSQGGARNTEAFF.

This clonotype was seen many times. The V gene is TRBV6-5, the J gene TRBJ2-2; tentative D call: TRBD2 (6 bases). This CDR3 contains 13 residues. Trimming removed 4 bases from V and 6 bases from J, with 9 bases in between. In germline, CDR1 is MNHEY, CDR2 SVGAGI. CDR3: CASSSGEAGELFF. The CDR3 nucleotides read TGTGCCAGCAGTTCGGGAGAAGCCGGGGAGCTGTTTTTT.

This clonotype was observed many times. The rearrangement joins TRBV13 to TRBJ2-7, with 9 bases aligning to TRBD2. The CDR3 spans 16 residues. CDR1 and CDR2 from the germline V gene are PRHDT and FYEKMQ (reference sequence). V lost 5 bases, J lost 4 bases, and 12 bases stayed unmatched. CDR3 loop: CASSQPGLAGKYEQYF. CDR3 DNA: TGTGCCAGCAGCCAGCCCGGGCTAGCGGGAAAATACGAGCAGTACTTC.

CDR3 DNA sequence: TGTGCCAGCAGCTCATCGACAGGCGGCGAGCAGTACTTC. As protein: CASSSSTGGEQYF. The chain combines TRBV7-6 with TRBJ2-7; tentatively, D is TRBD1 (6 bases). The CDR3 has 13 amino acids. Germline CDR1 reads SGHVS; CDR2 reads FNYEAQ. Trimming stripped 4 bases from V and 6 bases from J, with 13 bases between.